These 28 T cell receptor beta chains came from one sample sequenced in a study of blood T cell repertoires in COVID-19. TCRdb's table, derived via immunoSEQ multiplex PCR, lists solely in-frame clones and lacks some. The table shows roughly 130,000 clones, with roughly 84% occurring only once. Sequencing was done on a sample of peripheral blood. Source of these receptors: a woman in her thirties who had recovered from COVID-19.

The chain employs TRBV5-1 and TRBJ1-1, with D uncertain. The CDR3 runs to 13 residues. Trimming left V 0 bases short and J 10 bases short, with 13 bases between. Germline CDR1 and CDR2: SGHRS and YFSETQ. The CDR3: CASSLVIDGVAFF. The CDR3 DNA follows: TGCGCCAGCAGCTTGGTAATCGACGGAGTAGCTTTCTTT.

V is TRBV4-1 and J is TRBJ2-7; 9 nucleotides line up with TRBD1. The CDR3 extends over 15 amino acids. Germline CDR1 reads MGHRA; CDR2 reads YSYEKL. With 10 bases clipped from V and 5 bases from J, the junction kept 15 bases outside the gene matches. CDR3 nucleotides: TGCGCCACCGGGTATCCGGGACAGGGCTACAACGAGCAGTACTTC. Amino acids: CATGYPGQGYNEQYF.

This clone was seen a single time. The chain employs TRBV5-4 and TRBJ2-1, with a possible D match to TRBD1 (8 bases). The CDR3 is 18 residues long. Trimming removed 4 bases at V and 6 bases at J, with 26 bases between. Per the germline V gene, CDR1 is SGHNT and CDR2 is YYREEE (reference sequence). The CDR3 sequence is CASSTRTGKIGGGNEQFF. The DNA for the CDR3 is TGTGCCAGCAGCACTCGGACAGGGAAGATAGGGGGGGGCAATGAGCAGTTCTTC.

V and J are TRBV2 and TRBJ2-2; possibly TRBD1 for D (5 bases). The CDR3 has 15 amino acids. Trimming removed 8 bases from V and 0 bases from J, with 13 bases in between. In germline, CDR1 is SNHLY, CDR2 FYNNEI. The DNA of the CDR3 is TGTGCCAGCGGACAAACAGGCGCGAACACCGGGGAGCTGTTTTTT. Translated: CASGQTGANTGELFF.

The table lists this clone with a count of one. V usage is TRBV10-3 and J usage is TRBJ1-1; 9 bases are shared with TRBD1. J lost 5 bases, V lost 0 bases, and 7 bases had no gene match. The germline CDR1 and CDR2 sequences are ENHRY and SYGVKD. CDR3 size: 16 residues. This chain's CDR3 is CAISESLGQGRTEAFF. As DNA, the CDR3 is TGTGCCATCAGTGAGTCCCTAGGACAGGGGAGGACTGAAGCTTTCTTT.

This sequence joins TRBV14 and TRBJ2-2, with D maybe TRBD1 (6 bases). Germline CDR1 and CDR2: SGHDN and FVKESK. The CDR3 consists of 16 residues. V shed 2 bases and J shed 5 bases, with 15 bases lying between them. In DNA form, the CDR3 reads TGTGCCAGCAGCCAATTAATCAGGGGTAAAACCGGGGAGCTGTTTTTT. Its protein product is CASSQLIRGKTGELFF.

The chain combines TRBV5-5 with TRBJ2-1; TRBD1 aligns across 8 bases. The junction had 15 bases not matched to a gene; V was cut back by 4 bases and J by 0 bases. There are 19 residues in the CDR3. In germline, CDR1 is SGHKS, CDR2 YYEKEE (reference sequence). The CDR3 loop reads CASSLGGRTGIYSYNEQFF. CDR3 in DNA: TGTGCCAGCAGCCTGGGGGGACGGACAGGGATCTACTCCTACAATGAGCAGTTCTTC.

The chain is built from TRBV6-4 and TRBJ1-1; D perhaps matches TRBD1 (5 bases). Trimming shortened V by 4 bases and J by 1 base, and 13 bases separated the two germline ends. Germline V gene lookup returns CDR1 MRHNA and CDR2 SNTAGT. CDR3 length: 15 residues. CDR3 in DNA: TGTGCCAGCAGTGCTATCGGGGGTCAGAACACTGAAGCTTTCTTT. It encodes CASSAIGGQNTEAFF.

The V and J genes are TRBV27 and TRBJ1-5; unclear D gene. CDR3 size: 19 residues. Per germline, CDR1 MNHEY and CDR2 SMNVEV (reference sequence). V lost 5 bases to trimming and J lost 0 bases, with 23 bases between them. The CDR3 coding sequence is TGTGCCAGCAGTCCCACCGGGGTCTACGGGGTCTCTAGCAATCAGCCCCAGCATTTT. Its protein is CASSPTGVYGVSSNQPQHF.

The chain carries TRBV19 and TRBJ1-6, with 9 bases identical to TRBD1. The J segment lost 10 bases and the V segment lost 9 bases, leaving 13 bases of the junction unmatched. CDR3 length: 15 amino acids. Germline CDR1 reads LNHDA; CDR2 reads SQIVND (reference sequence). CDR3 DNA: TGTGCCAGCTCCGGACAGGGGTTATCCAACTCACCCCTCCACTTT. Translated: CASSGQGLSNSPLHF.

In its sample, this clone was seen a few times. The chain joins TRBV5-1 to TRBJ2-3; 11 nucleotides match TRBD2. Losses at the gene ends were 4 bases for V and 4 bases for J; bases not matched to a gene: 8. This CDR3 contains 16 residues. The germline V gene has CDR1 SGHRS and CDR2 YFSETQ. The CDR3 here is CASSPDVLAGADTQYF. The CDR3, as DNA: TGCGCCAGCAGCCCGGACGTACTAGCGGGGGCAGATACGCAGTATTTT. Full variable domain (outside the CDR3, taken from reference TRBV5-1 and TRBJ2-3): KAGVTQTPRYLIKTRGQQVTLSCSPISGHRSVSWYQQTPGQGLQFLFEYFSETQRNKGNFPGRFSGRQFSNSRSEMNVSTLELGDSALYLCASSPDVLAGADTQYFGPGTRLTVL.

This chain uses TRBV5-1 with TRBJ2-1; the match to TRBD2 covers 7 bases. J lost 0 bases, V lost 4 bases, and 7 bases had no gene match. Germline loops: CDR1 SGHRS, CDR2 YFSETQ. This CDR3 comprises 16 residues. The DNA for the CDR3 is TGCGCCAGCAGCCCGACCGGGACTACCTCCTACAATGAGCAGTTCTTC. Translating it yields CASSPTGTTSYNEQFF.

The chain combines TRBV7-9 with TRBJ2-1; no firm D call. Trimming left V 1 base short and J 7 bases short, with 5 bases between. Germline V gene lookup returns CDR1 SEHNR and CDR2 FQNEAQ (reference sequence). The CDR3 is made up of 12 amino acids. CDR3 loop: CASSLVKNEQFF. The CDR3 DNA reads as TGTGCCAGCAGCTTAGTCAAAAATGAGCAGTTCTTC.

The chain has TRBV3-1 (or the pseudogene TRBV3-2) and TRBJ1-2; TRBD1 might be the D (6 bases). Germline CDR1 reads LGHDT; CDR2 reads YNNKEL (reference sequence). Trimming shortened V by 1 base and J by 3 bases, and 12 bases separated the two germline ends. The CDR3 length is 15 residues. The CDR3 protein is CASSQVYTGHYGYTF. DNA for the CDR3: TGTGCCAGCAGCCAAGTATATACAGGGCACTATGGCTACACCTTC.

This sequence joins TRBV9 and TRBJ2-1, with 11 bases aligning to TRBD2. Germline V gene lookup returns CDR1 SGDLS and CDR2 YYNGEE. Trimming took 3 bases from V and 0 from J; bases not matched to a gene: 8. This CDR3 is 18 amino acids long. The CDR3 nucleotides read TGTGCCAGCAGCGCCCGGACTAGCGGGCCGAGCTCCTACAATGAGCAGTTCTTC. It encodes CASSARTSGPSSYNEQFF.

J is TRBJ2-3 and V is TRBV12-5, with D perhaps TRBD2 (7 bases). Germline CDR1 LGHNT, CDR2 FRNRAP. V lost 3 bases and J lost 5, with 15 bases in between. This CDR3 is 15 amino acids long. CDR3 DNA sequence: TGTGCTAGTGGTTTAAACGGGGGGCGGGTAGATACGCAGTATTTT. This translates into CASGLNGGRVDTQYF.

The chain carries TRBV19 and TRBJ2-2, with 7 bases aligning to TRBD2. The V gene end was trimmed by 7 bases and the J gene end by 5 bases; junction bases not matched to a gene: 10. The CDR3 runs to 15 residues. Germline-derived CDR1 and CDR2 are LNHDA and SQIVND (reference sequence). The CDR3 nucleotides read TGTGCCAGTAACCAAGGGAGGGGTTTGACCGGGGAGCTGTTTTTT. This encodes CASNQGRGLTGELFF.

The rearrangement joins TRBV2 to TRBJ2-5; tentative D call: TRBD2 (5 bases). CDR1 is SNHLY, CDR2 FYNNEI, per germline. With 4 bases removed from V and 5 bases from J, the gap between germline ends came to 14 bases. The CDR3 has 14 residues. The CDR3 spells CASSVTSIGETQYF. Here the CDR3 DNA reads TGTGCCAGCAGTGTCACTAGTATCGGGGAGACCCAGTACTTC.

The chain is built from TRBV7-3 and TRBJ2-3, with a tentative D call TRBD2 (5 bases). The CDR3 length is 14 residues. The germline V gene encodes CDR1 SGHTA and CDR2 FQGTGA. Trimming took off 1 base at V and 4 bases at J, with 9 bases between the two ends. CDR3 sequence reads: CASSLNPAADTQYF. CDR3 bases: TGTGCCAGCAGCTTAAATCCAGCGGCAGATACGCAGTATTTT.

The chain couples TRBV4-2 to TRBJ1-2; D is possibly TRBD1 (6 bases). The length of the CDR3 is 15 residues. Germline values: CDR1 LGHNA, CDR2 YNFKEQ. Deletions cut 0 bases from V and 0 bases from J, with 8 bases between. CDR3 amino acids: CASSQDRDTNYGYTF. The CDR3 DNA reads as TGTGCCAGCAGCCAAGACAGGGACACTAACTATGGCTACACCTTC.

This clone was recorded once. The chain couples TRBV14 to TRBJ2-1; 9 bases agree with TRBD2. The germline V gene encodes CDR1 SGHDN and CDR2 FVKESK. CDR3 length: 15 residues. Losses at the gene ends were 1 base for V and 6 bases for J; bases not matched to a gene: 4. CDR3 nucleotide sequence: TGTGCCAGCAGCCAAGGCGGGGGGGCCTTCAATGAGCAGTTCTTC. It yields the protein CASSQGGGAFNEQFF.

This clone has only one observation. The genes are TRBV9 and TRBJ2-5; possibly TRBD2 for D (5 bases). Germline CDR1 SGDLS, CDR2 YYNGEE. The CDR3 runs 13 residues. V lost 6 bases to trimming and J lost 5 bases, with 14 bases between them. Written as DNA, the CDR3 is TGTGCCAGCAATGCGGGCCCCGGGGAGACCCAGTACTTC. The encoded protein is CASNAGPGETQYF.

This clone was observed a few times. The chain uses TRBV4-1 and TRBJ2-7; a weak D match, TRBD2 (6 bases). With 3 bases removed from V and 5 bases from J, the gap between germline ends came to 17 bases. CDR3 size: 15 residues. Germline CDR1 MGHRA, CDR2 YSYEKL. DNA for the CDR3: TGCGCCAGCAGCCACCCGGGGGTGTTAATCGACGAGCAGTACTTC. Translating it yields CASSHPGVLIDEQYF.

The CDR3 region is CASSPARGSYGYTF. The CDR3 DNA reads as TGTGCCAGCTCACCCGCGAGAGGCTCCTATGGCTACACCTTC. The chain joins TRBV18 to TRBJ1-2; unclear D gene. Germline CDR1 reads KGHSH; CDR2 reads LQKENI. The V end was cut by 3 bases, the J end by 4 bases, with 12 bases between. The CDR3 length is 14 residues.

This sequence joins TRBV24-1 and TRBJ1-2; D unresolved. Trimming took 5 bases from V and 0 from J, leaving 6 bases between them. CDR3 length: 13 amino acids. Germline assignment: CDR1 KGHDR and CDR2 SFDVKD. CDR3 amino acids: CATSASANYGYTF. The DNA for the CDR3 is TGTGCCACCAGTGCCTCAGCTAACTATGGCTACACCTTC.

CDR3 sequence reads: CASSYSGGSYNEQFF. CDR3 DNA: TGCGCCAGCAGCTATAGCGGGGGTTCCTACAATGAGCAGTTCTTC. The rearrangement uses TRBV4-1 and TRBJ2-1; 9 bases are shared with TRBD2. The CDR3 totals 15 residues. Germline values: CDR1 MGHRA, CDR2 YSYEKL. Germline trimming cut 5 bases from V and 1 base from J; bases unmatched to any gene: 3.

The chain is built from TRBV7-6 and TRBJ2-7; the match to TRBD2 covers 14 bases. The CDR3 runs 19 residues. J lost 0 bases, V lost 4 bases, and 11 bases had no gene match. Germline CDR1 and CDR2: SGHVS and FNYEAQ. The chain's CDR3 is CASSSPGLAGEIGSYEQYF. CDR3 nucleotide sequence: TGTGCCAGCAGCTCCCCGGGACTAGCGGGAGAGATTGGCTCCTACGAGCAGTACTTC.

This sequence joins TRBV15 and TRBJ2-1; D gene uncertain. The V end was cut by 0 bases, the J end by 10 bases, with 7 bases between. The CDR3 consists of 12 residues. Per the germline V gene, CDR1 is LNHNV and CDR2 is YYDKDF (reference sequence). The CDR3 DNA is TGTGCCACCAGCAGAGATGTGGCCGAGCAGTTCTTC. Translated: CATSRDVAEQFF.